The 3 T cell receptor beta chains below were found in one sample sequenced in a study of regulatory dendritic cells for organ transplantation. The method was immunoSEQ multiplex PCR; TCRdb's version includes in-frame clones alone and lacks a portion of them. Here the sample spans 30,000 to 40,000 clones, around 90% being singletons. Specimen: naive CD8+ T cells from blood. Noted subset: CD45RA+ naive T cells. The receptors originated from a human donor in good health.

The V gene is TRBV4-1, the J gene TRBJ1-1; D is perhaps TRBD1 (6 bases). There are 17 residues in the CDR3. The ends were cut back, 2 bases at V and 4 bases at J, with 20 bases in the middle. CDR1 MGHRA and CDR2 YSYEKL come from the germline V gene. The CDR3 sequence: CASSQIGGLPSGTEAFF. CDR3 nucleotide sequence: TGCGCCAGCAGCCAAATTGGGGGCCTTCCTAGTGGCACTGAAGCTTTCTTT.

The chain joins TRBV27 to TRBJ2-2, with 13 positions matching TRBD2. J gave up 5 bases and V 6 bases, and 12 bases lay outside the gene matches. In germline, CDR1 is MNHEY, CDR2 SMNVEV (reference sequence). CDR3 length equals 18 residues. CDR3 region: CASRPDSGLAGETGELFF. Written as DNA, the CDR3 is TGTGCCAGCAGGCCGGACTCAGGACTAGCGGGAGAGACCGGGGAGCTGTTTTTT.

This chain links TRBV7-9 with TRBJ1-4; D not resolved. The V end was cut by 5 bases, the J end by 7 bases, with 17 bases between. Germline lookup yields CDR1 SEHNR and CDR2 FQNEAQ (reference sequence). The CDR3 has 15 residues. The CDR3 nucleotides are TGTGCCAGCAGCCCCACCTCGGGTTTAAGTGAAAAACTGTTTTTT. This codes for CASSPTSGLSEKLFF.